The 8 T cell receptor beta chains listed next were all sequenced from one sample in a study of blood T cell repertoires in COVID-19. Data came from immunoSEQ multiplex PCR; TCRdb stores just in-frame clones and leaves some out. The sample contains 250,000 to 350,000 clones, 89% of which appear only once. Sequencing was carried out using peripheral blood. These receptors were taken from a woman in her thirties or forties who had recovered from COVID-19.

This clone appeared once. J is TRBJ2-1 and V is TRBV5-1; no definite D call. V shed 7 bases and J shed 0 bases, with 14 bases lying between them. The CDR3 is 15 amino acids. Germline V gene sequence: CDR1 SGHRS, CDR2 YFSETQ. The CDR3 DNA follows: TGCGCCAGCGGCGTTGCGGATAGCTCCTACAATGAGCAGTTCTTC. This gives the protein CASGVADSSYNEQFF.

The gene calls are TRBV19 and TRBJ2-7, with D possibly TRBD1 on 5 matching bases. The V end lost 0 bases, the J end lost 2 bases, and 17 bases lay between the germline ends. CDR3 size: 17 residues. The V gene's germline CDR1 is LNHDA and CDR2 SQIVND (reference sequence). CDR3 bases: TGTGCCAGTAGTATAGAAGTTGGGGCTATAACCCCCTACGAGCAGTACTTC. Residues: CASSIEVGAITPYEQYF. The variable domain in full, completed from reference TRBV19 and TRBJ2-7, reads DGGITQSPKYLFRKEGQNVTLSCEQNLNHDAMYWYRQDPGQGLRLIYYSQIVNDFQKGDIAEGYSVSREKKESFPLTVTSAQKNPTAFYLCASSIEVGAITPYEQYFGPGTRLTVT.

The chain combines TRBV7-3 with TRBJ2-3; tentatively, D is TRBD1 (6 bases). CDR3 length: 15 residues. Trimming cost V 2 bases and J 6 bases, with 15 bases left between them. The germline gives CDR1 SGHTA, CDR2 FQGTGA. The CDR3 DNA reads as TGTGCCAGCAGCTTATCCGCAGGGGCATGGGATACGCAGTATTTT. Translation: CASSLSAGAWDTQYF.

J is TRBJ1-3 and V is TRBV11-2; D unresolved. Per germline, CDR1 SGHAT and CDR2 FQNNGV. Trimming removed 0 bases at V and 1 base at J, with 7 bases between. The CDR3 length is 15 residues. The CDR3 DNA reads TGTGCCAGCAGCTTAGATCTAGGTTCTGGAAACACCATATATTTT. This codes for CASSLDLGSGNTIYF.

Only one count was recorded for this clone. CDR3 nucleotide sequence: TGTGCCAGCAGCCCTGGGACAGGTAGATATGGCTACACCTTC. Its protein is CASSPGTGRYGYTF. The V call is TRBV27, the J call TRBJ1-2; 8 bases are shared with TRBD1. Germline lookup yields CDR1 MNHEY and CDR2 SMNVEV (reference sequence). The V gene end was trimmed by 6 bases and the J gene end by 5 bases; junction bases not matched to a gene: 8. There are 14 residues in the CDR3.

The chain employs TRBV7-2 and TRBJ2-5; possible D gene TRBD2, 5 bases. Trimming pared 2 bases from V and 1 base from J, leaving 14 bases between. Per the germline V gene, CDR1 is SGHTA and CDR2 is FQGNSA. The CDR3 extends over 16 amino acids. CDR3 protein: CASSLRLLAGQETQYF. The CDR3 DNA is TGTGCCAGCAGCTTACGTCTCTTGGCGGGCCAAGAGACCCAGTACTTC.

A few counts support this clone. The chain links TRBV23-1 to TRBJ2-7; D gene ambiguous. TRBV23-1 is assigned to the ORF class and has an uncertain function. CDR3 length equals 15 residues. V gave up 4 bases and J gave up 4 bases, with 17 bases separating them. CDR3 region: CASSLRLDLRYEQYF. The CDR3 nucleotides are TGCGCCAGCAGTCTCCGACTCGACCTGAGGTACGAGCAGTACTTC.

This clone was seen a few times. The CDR3 DNA reads TGTGCCAGCAGTGAAATGTATGGACAAACCGGGGAGCTGTTTTTT. Protein product: CASSEMYGQTGELFF. The chain combines TRBV6-1 with TRBJ2-2, with D perhaps matching TRBD1 (5 bases). V dropped 2 bases and J dropped 5 bases, with 12 bases sitting between them. The CDR3 loop spans 15 amino acids. Germline V CDR1 and CDR2: MNHNS, SASEGT.